One sample yielded the 6 T cell receptor beta chains listed below, sequenced in a study of cytomegalovirus exposure and HLA in healthy donors. The primer mix had 60 Vbeta and 13 Jbeta primers. Clones were sequenced by immunoSEQ multiplex PCR, and TCRdb holds only the in-frame ones, with some missing. This sample carries 95,000 to 150,000 clones, roughly four fifths of them seen once, and the ten largest clones take over 3%. The source material was PBMCs. The origin of the receptors is a woman aged 40 to 55 in good health and CMV-seropositive.

The gene calls are TRBV5-1 and TRBJ2-3, with D unresolved. The CDR3 has 13 residues. In germline, CDR1 is SGHRS, CDR2 YFSETQ. V was pared by 0 bases and J by 6 bases, with 8 bases between. The CDR3 protein is CASSLDQADTQYF. The CDR3 nucleotides read TGCGCCAGCAGCTTGGACCAGGCGGATACGCAGTATTTT.

V usage is TRBV5-8 and J usage is TRBJ2-7, with 8 bases matching TRBD1. Germline lookup yields CDR1 SGHTS and CDR2 YDEGEE. The length of the CDR3 is 15 residues. Trimming cost V 2 bases and J 3 bases; bases outside gene matches: 7. The CDR3 region has the DNA TGTGCCAGCAGCTTATGGGGACAGGCAGGCTACGAGCAGTACTTC. This translates into CASSLWGQAGYEQYF.

This clone showed up just a few times. This chain joins TRBV4-2 and TRBJ2-5, with D maybe TRBD2 (5 bases). CDR3 size: 15 residues. From germline, CDR1 is LGHNA and CDR2 YNFKEQ. Trimming left V 0 bases short and J 1 base short, with 9 bases between. The CDR3 here is CASSQDPSSQETQYF. The CDR3 DNA reads as TGTGCCAGCAGCCAAGATCCTAGCTCCCAAGAGACCCAGTACTTC.

This clone was counted only a few times. This chain links TRBV6-6 with TRBJ2-2; the match to TRBD2 covers 13 bases. CDR1 is MNHNY and CDR2 is SVGAGI in the germline V gene (reference sequence). With V trimmed by 9 bases and J by 2 bases, 3 bases remained unmatched. The CDR3 is 15 residues long. The CDR3 nucleotides read TGTGCCAGTCCGGGACTAGCGGGAAACACCGGGGAGCTGTTTTTT. Residues: CASPGLAGNTGELFF.

This chain links TRBV7-9 with TRBJ2-1; unclear D gene. Germline V gene sequence: CDR1 SEHNR, CDR2 FQNEAQ (reference sequence). V was shortened by 0 bases and J by 3 bases, with 6 bases between the two germline ends. CDR3 length: 14 residues. CDR3 in amino acids: CASSLAAFYNEQFF. For the CDR3, the DNA is TGTGCCAGCAGCTTAGCTGCGTTCTACAATGAGCAGTTCTTC. Complete variable domain (other parts from reference TRBV7-9 and TRBJ2-1): DTGVSQNPRHKITKRGQNVTFRCDPISEHNRLYWYRQTLGQGPEFLTYFQNEAQLEKSRLLSDRFSAERPKGSFSTLEIQRTEQGDSAMYLCASSLAAFYNEQFFGPGTRLTVL.

J is TRBJ2-3 and V is TRBV7-2; possible D gene TRBD2, 5 bases. The V and J ends lost 2 bases and 10 bases respectively, with 13 bases between them. The CDR3 spans 13 residues. CDR1 is SGHTA, CDR2 FQGNSA, per germline. DNA for the CDR3: TGTGCCAGCAGCTTAATGCCTGGAGGTGCGCAGTATTTT. Protein product: CASSLMPGGAQYF. Full variable domain (remainder filled in from reference TRBV7-2 and TRBJ2-3): GAGVSQSPSNKVTEKGKDVELRCDPISGHTALYWYRQSLGQGLEFLIYFQGNSAPDKSGLPSDRFSAERTGGSVSTLTIQRTQQEDSAVYLCASSLMPGGAQYFGPGTRLTVL.